The TCR beta chain under discussion was sequenced for a study of patients and donors after allogeneic stem cell transplantation. The CDR3 is made up of 15 amino acids. J lost 6 bases, V lost 0 bases, and 7 bases had no gene match. Germline V gives CDR1 LGHNA, CDR2 YSLEER. TCRdb analysed the RT-PCR reads with MiXCR anew, one entry per CDR3 protein. There are 900,000 to 1,000,000 distinct CDR3 sequences in the sample; more than 15% occur only once, and roughly 6% lies in the top ten. In this sample, this clonotype turned up a few times. Input material: blood, either unsorted or a sorted T cell fraction (not recorded which). This receptor was obtained from a human donor who was either an allogeneic HSCT recipient or a stem cell or donor lymphocyte infusion donor (not recorded which). It is not recorded whose cells these are; they may come from a transplant donor. The chain joins TRBV4-3 to TRBJ2-7; the match to TRBD2 covers 8 bases. The CDR3, as DNA: TGCGCCAGCAGCCAAGAATGGCTAGCGGGCCTCGAGCAGTACTTC. This gives the protein CASSQEWLAGLEQYF.